Only a few counts were recorded for the clone carrying this T cell receptor (beta chain). Its antigen is unknown. V dropped 6 bases and J dropped 3 bases, with 11 bases sitting between them. The CDR3 extends over 14 amino acids. The V gene's germline CDR1 is MNHEY and CDR2 SVGAGI. This specimen belongs to a study of cytomegalovirus exposure and HLA in healthy donors. Study background: The roughly 120 validation repertoires and the approximately 640 first-cohort repertoires shared a platform, a later analysis reported.

Repertoires were generated with immunoSEQ multiplex PCR, while TCRdb's copy carries only in-frame clones and drops some. The top ten clones hold 1% to 1.5% of a sample with 200,000 to 300,000 clones, around 86% of them seen once. The validation cohort, a group of 120 subjects, included the donors and was separate from the roughly 670-subject first cohort. Overall study results and limits: The tendency of first-cohort TCR clusters to co-occur in the 120 or so validation repertoires was the finding of a later analysis.

The chain is built from TRBV6-5 and TRBJ2-2; TRBD2 might be the D (5 bases). The source is a woman in her 30s in good health and CMV-seropositive. The source material was PBMCs. This CDR3 is CASRIGSDTGELFF. The CDR3 DNA reads TGTGCCAGCAGGATAGGGAGTGACACCGGGGAGCTGTTTTTT.